These 11 T cell receptor beta chains originate from one sample sequenced in a study of blood T cell repertoires in COVID-19. The protocol was immunoSEQ multiplex PCR, while the TCRdb copy is restricted to in-frame clones and leaves out a portion. The sample shows about 130,000 clones, roughly 69% of them seen only once. Material for sequencing was peripheral blood. The receptors derive from a woman between 65 and 79 years old with acute or convalescent COVID-19.

CDR3 sequence (DNA): TGTGCCAGTAACCATGAAGGGGGACAGGGGAACCCTTACTACAATGAGCAGTTCTTC. The encoded protein is CASNHEGGQGNPYYNEQFF. The gene calls are TRBV19 and TRBJ2-1; 10 bases fit TRBD1. V shed 7 bases and J 3 bases; nucleotides not matched to a gene: 18. The CDR3 covers 19 residues. Per germline, CDR1 LNHDA and CDR2 SQIVND (reference sequence).

The chain couples TRBV5-6 to TRBJ1-3; D unresolved. This CDR3 contains 16 residues. V was trimmed by 5 bases and J by 0 bases, leaving 15 bases between them. Germline CDR1 SGHDT, CDR2 YYEEEE. The CDR3 DNA reads as TGTGCCAGCAGTCCCCCGGCGGCCTTCTCTGGAAACACCATATATTTT. Translated: CASSPPAAFSGNTIYF. The full variable domain, its missing parts supplied by reference TRBV5-6 and TRBJ1-3, is DAGVTQSPTHLIKTRGQQVTLRCSPKSGHDTVSWYQQALGQGPQFIFQYYEEEERQRGNFPDRFSGHQFPNYSSELNVNALLLGDSALYLCASSPPAAFSGNTIYFGEGSWLTVV.

The J gene is TRBJ1-1, the V gene TRBV7-9, with 9 bases that match TRBD1. V dropped 5 bases and J dropped 1; count of bases not matched to a gene: 8. Germline V CDR1 and CDR2: SEHNR, FQNEAQ (reference sequence). This CDR3 has 16 amino acids. The CDR3 loop reads CASSLPGQGGNTEAFF. The CDR3 bases are TGTGCCAGCAGCCTCCCGGGACAGGGAGGGAACACTGAAGCTTTCTTT.

Concerning this clone: The sample carries other DNA sequences with the same CDR3. The V and J genes are TRBV11-2 and TRBJ1-1, with a tentative D call TRBD1 (5 bases). The germline V and J ends were trimmed by 1 base and 1 base, with 16 bases remaining between them. The CDR3 contains 17 residues. CDR1 and CDR2 (germline): SGHAT, FQNNGV. Written as DNA, the CDR3 is TGTGCCAGCAGCTTAGGTTCCCGGGCAGGGTGGAACACTGAAGCTTTCTTT. Translation: CASSLGSRAGWNTEAFF. Full variable domain (outside the CDR3, taken from reference TRBV11-2 and TRBJ1-1): EAGVAQSPRYKIIEKRQSVAFWCNPISGHATLYWYQQILGQGPKLLIQFQNNGVVDDSQLPKDRFSAERLKGVDSTLKIQPAKLEDSAVYLCASSLGSRAGWNTEAFFGQGTRLTVV.

The chain uses TRBV2 and TRBJ1-1, with D maybe TRBD1 (5 bases). V was cut by 8 bases and J by 4 bases, with 8 bases left in between. This CDR3 is 11 amino acids long. From germline, CDR1 is SNHLY and CDR2 FYNNEI. This CDR3 reads CASQGSTEAFF. DNA for the CDR3: TGTGCCAGCCAGGGTAGCACTGAAGCTTTCTTT.

V gene TRBV4-2 combines with J gene TRBJ1-4; 12 bases are shared with TRBD1. The germline CDR1 and CDR2 sequences are LGHNA and YNFKEQ. The CDR3 has 16 residues. With 3 bases clipped from V and 3 bases from J, the junction kept 2 bases outside the gene matches. The CDR3 region has the DNA TGTGCCAGCAGCCAGGGACAGGGGGCAGCTAATGAAAAACTGTTTTTT. Translation: CASSQGQGAANEKLFF.

The genes are TRBV13 and TRBJ1-1; D unclear. Per the germline V gene, CDR1 is PRHDT and CDR2 is FYEKMQ (reference sequence). The length of the CDR3 is 13 residues. V was trimmed by 5 bases and J by 1 base, leaving 8 bases between them. The CDR3 DNA reads TGTGCCAGCAGCCTAGCGAGGAACACTGAAGCTTTCTTT. This sequence encodes CASSLARNTEAFF.

The rearrangement uses TRBV18 and TRBJ1-1; 8 bases map to TRBD1. Trimming took 2 bases from V and 2 from J; bases not matched to a gene: 7. The CDR3 sequence is 16 residues long. Germline CDR1 and CDR2: KGHSH and LQKENI. CDR3 residues: CASSPSRGQGNTEAFF. CDR3 coding DNA: TGTGCCAGCTCACCATCCCGCGGACAGGGAAACACTGAAGCTTTCTTT. The complete variable domain, with remaining parts taken from reference TRBV18 and TRBJ1-1, reads NAGVMQNPRHLVRRRGQEARLRCSPMKGHSHVYWYRQLPEEGLKFMVYLQKENIIDESGMPKERFSAEFPKEGPSILRIQQVVRGDSAAYFCASSPSRGQGNTEAFFGQGTRLTVV.

This clone was detected only once. The chain joins TRBV30 to TRBJ2-1; D not resolved. Germline V CDR1 and CDR2: GTSNPN, SVGIG (reference sequence). This CDR3 is 15 amino acids long. V was cut by 1 base and J by 0 bases, with 10 bases left in between. The CDR3 sequence is CAWSGLVSSYNEQFF. CDR3 nucleotide sequence: TGTGCCTGGAGTGGCCTAGTTAGCTCCTACAATGAGCAGTTCTTC. The variable domain in full, completed from reference TRBV30 and TRBJ2-1, reads SQTIHQWPATLVQPVGSPLSLECTVEGTSNPNLYWYRQAAGRGLQLLFYSVGIGQISSEVPQNLSASRPQDRQFILSSKKLLLSDSGFYLCAWSGLVSSYNEQFFGPGTRLTVL.

The genes are TRBV7-2 and TRBJ1-1; 8 nucleotides line up with TRBD1. This CDR3 spans 13 amino acids. The germline V gene has CDR1 SGHTA and CDR2 FQGNSA. Losses at the gene ends were 5 bases for V and 6 bases for J; bases not matched to a gene: 5. The CDR3 sequence is CASSATGGAEAFF. The CDR3 DNA reads TGTGCCAGCAGCGCCACAGGGGGGGCTGAAGCTTTCTTT.

This rearrangement joins TRBV3-1 (or the pseudogene TRBV3-2) to TRBJ2-3, with TRBD2 matching 12 bases. Germline CDR1 and CDR2: LGHDT and YNNKEL (reference sequence). This CDR3 has 19 residues. Trimming took 0 bases from V and 3 from J; bases not matched to a gene: 10. CDR3 region: CASSQDPRFTSGGTDTQYF. CDR3 in DNA: TGTGCCAGCAGCCAAGATCCCCGCTTCACTAGCGGGGGGACAGATACGCAGTATTTT.